A single TCR beta chain is shown here with its context. Its target antigen remains unknown. Base quality data are lacking; no much larger clone is found one base away. The sample originates from a study of cytomegalovirus exposure and HLA in healthy donors listed by TCRdb under 2017. Concerning the study at large: According to a later analysis, the roughly 130 validation repertoires were produced on the same platform as the roughly 600 repertoires of the first cohort. The aim of the study was to test whether cataloging public T cell receptors could identify signatures of past pathogen exposure. In addition to the first cohort of roughly 670 subjects, a separate validation cohort of approximately 110 different subjects was used. The study combined high-throughput TCR immunosequencing, statistical association of individual TCRs with disease status, and machine learning to predict cytomegalovirus infection status.

The library was generated by the immunoSEQ multiplex PCR assay. The original methods were these. A statistical classification framework was developed to diagnose cytomegalovirus status using the catalog of TCR beta chain sequences. Imported from immuneACCESS, the table was reduced by TCRdb to in-frame sequences with V and J called. These copies leave out some clones; in studies compared against another copy, an unresolved V gene accounts for under half, and the cause of the remainder is not known. Clone size and the V and J calls come from that table; the DNA yielded D and trimming. In all, the sample holds under 250,000 clones, and more than 75% of those were seen once. The ten largest clones add up to roughly 2% of the sample. Results and caveats for the whole study, not just this receptor: The authors suggested that the approach could potentially be generalized to other disease states and immunological phenotypes. Three of the identified cytomegalovirus-associated TCR beta chains were confirmed in vitro to be specific for cytomegalovirus antigens. The classifier was reported to diagnose cytomegalovirus status with high specificity and sensitivity in both the original and validation cohorts. All 120 or so repertoires were used to score co-occurrence in the validation cohort in a later analysis, because that analysis had no HLA typing for the cohort. In a later analysis, TCRs clustered in the first cohort were found to also tend to co-occur in the roughly 110 validation repertoires, with about 94% of cluster scores above 0. While some public TCRs were present in many individuals, most TCR sequences turned up only very rarely across donors. The study listed 164 TCR beta chains as associated with cytomegalovirus.

The germline V gene (reference sequence) gives CDR1 as LNHNV and CDR2 as YYDKDF. Trimming takes 5 bases off V and 4 bases off J; junction bases not matched to a gene: 8. CDR3 length: 14 amino acids, cysteine to phenylalanine. This entry keeps only the CDR3 DNA: 42 bases, framed from base 1. Donors formed part of the validation cohort, which comprised some 120 subjects and was distinct from the first cohort of some 700 subjects. The receptor chain draws on TRBV15 and TRBJ2-7, with 7 bases matching TRBD1. The sequencing input was PBMCs. The TCR originated in a woman between 18 and 29 years old in good health and CMV-seropositive. The CDR3 loop reads CATSPDRKRYEQYF. The sequenced DNA is TGTGCCACCAGCCCGGACAGGAAAAGGTACGAGCAGTACTTC.